These 27 T cell receptor beta chains share one sample of origin, sequenced in a study of blood T cells in healthy people across ages. For the second PCR, which ran for about 6 to 12 cycles, a sample-barcoded 5' primer and a J-beta primer mix were used. TCRdb ran MiXCR on the 5' RACE reads and lists one entry per CDR3 protein. The sample shows approximately 1.5 million distinct CDR3 sequences, approximately 39% of them seen only once. The sample comprised blood. The receptors were gathered from a woman aged 18-30 years in good health.

A few counts support this clonotype. This chain connects TRBV20-1 to TRBJ2-5, with D possibly TRBD2 on 5 matching bases. In germline, CDR1 is DFQATT, CDR2 SNEGSKA (reference sequence). Trimming shortened V by 6 bases and J by 1 base, and 12 bases separated the two germline ends. The CDR3 runs to 13 residues. The CDR3 region is CSAETNRQETQYF. In DNA, the CDR3 is TGCAGTGCCGAGACTAATCGCCAAGAGACCCAGTACTTC.

For the CDR3, the DNA is TGTGCCAGCCGAGACTTGGGGGATGAGCAGTACTTC. Translation: CASRDLGDEQYF. This chain uses TRBV7-9 with TRBJ2-5; the D gene could be TRBD1 or TRBD2 (5 bases each). This CDR3 comprises 12 residues. Trimming took off 8 bases at V and 11 bases at J, with 18 bases between the two ends. CDR1 and CDR2 (germline): SEHNR, FQNEAQ (reference sequence). Combining the CDR3 with reference TRBV7-9 and TRBJ2-5 gives the whole variable domain DTGVSQNPRHKITKRGQNVTFRCDPISEHNRLYWYRQTLGQGPEFLTYFQNEAQLEKSRLLSDRFSAERPKGSFSTLEIQRTEQGDSAMYLCASRDLGDEQYFGPGTRLLVL.

The gene calls are TRBV20-1 and TRBJ2-3, with D hard to call. The CDR3 loop spans 16 amino acids. V shed 6 bases and J shed 2 bases, with 21 bases lying between them. Germline V lookup: CDR1 DFQATT, CDR2 SNEGSKA (reference sequence). CDR3 bases: TGCAGTGCCGATAACTCCCTATCTACCCTCACAGATACGCAGTATTTT. Amino acids: CSADNSLSTLTDTQYF.

This sequence joins TRBV7-3 and TRBJ1-1; 8 bases agree with TRBD1. Germline assignment: CDR1 SGHTA and CDR2 FQGTGA. The length of the CDR3 is 14 residues. Trimming at V came to 1 base and at J to 6 bases, leaving 4 bases not matched to a gene. The CDR3 is CASSLRAGGPEAFF. CDR3 in DNA: TGTGCCAGCAGCTTAAGGGCAGGGGGCCCTGAAGCTTTCTTT.

This rearrangement joins TRBV7-9 to TRBJ2-1, with D unresolved. Trimming cost V 6 bases and J 5 bases, with 17 bases left between them. CDR1 and CDR2 from the germline V gene are SEHNR and FQNEAQ (reference sequence). The CDR3 has 15 amino acids. CDR3 DNA sequence: TGTGCCAGCAGTTCTATTCTGACCTTTAACAATGAGCAGTTCTTC. Its protein product is CASSSILTFNNEQFF.

This clonotype is a singleton in its sample. An end of the junction does not agree with germline; a read error may underlie this. J is TRBJ1-2 and V is TRBV24-1; no firm D call. The germline gives CDR1 KGHDR, CDR2 SFDVKD. The CDR3 extends over 14 amino acids. The CDR3 DNA sequence: TGTGCCACCGGTGATCCATTGAATAACTATGGCTACACCTTC. This gives the protein CATGDPLNNYGYTF.

The chain couples TRBV5-1 to TRBJ1-2; D gene unclear. The CDR3 contains 14 residues. CDR1 SGHRS and CDR2 YFSETQ come from the germline V gene. With 2 bases removed from V and 1 base from J, the gap between germline ends came to 9 bases. This CDR3 reads CASSFRTDNYGYTF. For the CDR3, the DNA is TGCGCCAGCAGCTTCCGGACCGATAACTATGGCTACACCTTC.

This clonotype was counted only a few times. The V gene is TRBV18, the J gene TRBJ2-5; perhaps D is TRBD1 or TRBD2 (5 bases each). Germline assignment: CDR1 KGHSH and CDR2 LQKENI. This CDR3 spans 15 amino acids. V was cut by 1 base and J by 11 bases, with 20 bases left in between. DNA for the CDR3: TGTGCCAGCTCACCACGGGGGTCCCTACGGAATGAGCAGTACTTC. Translation gives CASSPRGSLRNEQYF.

The CDR3 protein is CASSPVGGSPSTDTQYF. For the CDR3, the DNA is TGTGCCAGCAGCCCCGTTGGGGGATCTCCTAGCACAGATACGCAGTATTTT. V and J are TRBV12-3 or TRBV12-4 and TRBJ2-3; D is tentatively TRBD1 or TRBD2 (5 bases each). CDR3 size: 17 residues. The V and J ends lost 6 bases and 0 bases respectively, with 19 bases between them.

This clonotype has more than one count but fewer than ten. Written as DNA, the CDR3 is TGTGCCAGCAGCTTAATCCCTAGCGGGAGGTACGAGCAGTACTTC. It yields the protein CASSLIPSGRYEQYF. V gene TRBV7-4 combines with J gene TRBJ2-7, with TRBD2 matching 11 bases. CDR1 is SGHVT, CDR2 SQSDAQ, per germline. V gave up 2 bases and J gave up 4 bases; unmatched junction bases: 4. The CDR3 extends over 15 amino acids.

This clonotype showed up just once. V gene TRBV15 combines with J gene TRBJ1-1, with D unclear. This CDR3 is built from 14 residues. V lost 5 bases and J 6 bases, leaving 16 bases between the germline ends. The V gene's germline CDR1 is LNHNV and CDR2 YYDKDF (reference sequence). This CDR3 reads CATSHPARSPEAFF. CDR3 nucleotides: TGTGCCACCAGCCATCCCGCGAGAAGCCCTGAAGCTTTCTTT.

The J gene is TRBJ1-2, the V gene TRBV20-1, with D possibly matching TRBD1 (5 bases). Trimming removed 5 bases at V and 2 bases at J, with 12 bases between. The CDR3 length is 13 residues. CDR1 is DFQATT, CDR2 SNEGSKA, per germline (reference sequence). CDR3 coding DNA: TGCAGTGCTGGGGACGGTGAGAACTATGGCTACACCTTC. Translating gives CSAGDGENYGYTF.

Regarding this clonotype: A much larger clonotype is one base distant, so this may be a read error. CDR3 residues: CAIKGLANPPETQFF. The CDR3 DNA is TGTGCCATCAAGGGACTAGCGAACCCCCCAGAGACCCAGTTCTTC. The genes are TRBV21-1 and TRBJ2-1; the D segment call TRBD2 is taken from the table without a DNA check. TRBV21-1 is flagged as a pseudogene. The length of the CDR3 is 15 residues.

The rearrangement links TRBV29-1 to TRBJ2-1, with 7 bases identical to TRBD2. From germline, CDR1 is SQVTM and CDR2 ANQGSEA. V lost 0 bases and J lost 5; bases outside the gene matches: 7. This CDR3 is 15 amino acids long. In DNA, the CDR3 is TGCAGCGTTGAAGAACTAGCGAAACGAAACAATGAGCAGTTCTTC. Translating it yields CSVEELAKRNNEQFF.

The V and J genes are TRBV29-1 and TRBJ2-2; TRBD2 might be the D (5 bases). Germline CDR1 SQVTM, CDR2 ANQGSEA. The CDR3 runs 11 residues. Trimming took off 6 bases at V and 7 bases at J, with 9 bases between the two ends. The CDR3 DNA is TGCAGCGTCCCGGGGTACGGGGAGCTGTTTTTT. It is translated as CSVPGYGELFF.

This clonotype was detected only once. The chain links TRBV29-1 to TRBJ2-7; TRBD1 or TRBD2 may be the D gene (5 bases each). Trimming stripped 4 bases from V and 2 bases from J, with 12 bases between. Germline V gene data show CDR1 as SQVTM and CDR2 as ANQGSEA. This CDR3 comprises 13 residues. CDR3 residues: CSVGDRDAYEQYF. The CDR3 DNA is TGCAGCGTTGGGGACCGTGATGCCTACGAGCAGTACTTC.

This clonotype came up a few times. The genes are TRBV7-2 and TRBJ2-4; D unclear. Germline assignment: CDR1 SGHTA and CDR2 FQGNSA. The CDR3 spans 14 residues. The V and J ends lost 7 bases and 0 bases respectively, with 10 bases between them. CDR3 protein: CASTPDIAKNIQYF. The DNA of the CDR3 is TGTGCCAGCACCCCCGATATAGCCAAAAACATTCAGTACTTC.

The chain employs TRBV7-9 and TRBJ1-2; tentatively, D is TRBD1 (5 bases). V lost 0 bases and J lost 1, with 12 bases in between. Germline lookup yields CDR1 SEHNR and CDR2 FQNEAQ (reference sequence). The CDR3 totals 16 residues. DNA for the CDR3: TGTGCCAGCAGCTTAGCAGGAGGGGATGGTAACTATGGCTACACCTTC. Amino acids: CASSLAGGDGNYGYTF.

The V and J genes are TRBV4-3 and TRBJ2-7; TRBD1 aligns across 8 bases. Germline values: CDR1 LGHNA, CDR2 YSLEER. Unmatched junction bases numbered 11, after V lost 0 bases and J lost 7 bases. The CDR3 totals 16 residues. CDR3 sequence: CASSQDWDRSYNEQYF. The CDR3 coding sequence is TGCGCCAGCAGCCAAGATTGGGACAGGTCTTACAATGAGCAGTACTTC.

This clonotype was seen only a few times. The CDR3 loop is CASSQPTGGSPLHF. The CDR3 region has the DNA TGCGCCAGCAGCCAACCCACGGGGGGTTCACCCCTCCACTTT. The chain couples TRBV4-3 to TRBJ1-6; D is possibly TRBD1 (5 bases). CDR1 and CDR2 from the germline V gene are LGHNA and YSLEER. V dropped 2 bases and J dropped 9 bases, with 11 bases sitting between them. The CDR3 runs to 14 residues.

This clonotype turned up a few times. V gene TRBV6-1 combines with J gene TRBJ2-7; 9 nucleotides agree with TRBD1. The CDR3 extends over 14 amino acids. Germline V CDR1 and CDR2: MNHNS, SASEGT. After removal of 6 bases from V and 4 bases from J, the junction contained 7 bases not matched to a gene. Here the CDR3 reads CASRTGGGRYEQYF. CDR3 nucleotides: TGTGCCAGCAGGACAGGGGGAGGAAGGTACGAGCAGTACTTC.

This clonotype turned up a few times. One base away lies a much larger clone, so this may be a sequencing read error. The chain recombines TRBV5-6 with TRBJ2-1, with 8 bases fitting TRBD1. The CDR3 is 15 amino acids. CDR1 and CDR2 (germline): SGHDT, YYEEEE. The V segment lost 2 bases and the J segment 2 bases; nucleotides outside the gene matches: 3. CDR3 nucleotide sequence: TGTGCCAGCAGCTTAGAGGACAGGGCCTACAATGAGCAGTTCTTC. This sequence encodes CASSLEDRAYNEQFF.

J is TRBJ2-2 and V is TRBV7-9; tentative D call: TRBD1 (6 bases). Trimming took off 5 bases at V and 16 bases at J, with 17 bases between the two ends. The length of the CDR3 is 12 residues. Germline lookup yields CDR1 SEHNR and CDR2 FQNEAQ (reference sequence). CDR3 nucleotide sequence: TGTGCCAGCAGCGTACAGGGAAAGGAACCGTTTTTT. It translates to CASSVQGKEPFF.

The V and J genes are TRBV7-9 and TRBJ1-5; 7 bases align to TRBD1. Trimming cost V 1 base and J 3 bases; bases outside gene matches: 6. The CDR3 covers 16 residues. Germline CDR1 and CDR2: SEHNR and FQNEAQ (reference sequence). The CDR3 reads CASSLVGTANNQPQHF. CDR3 in DNA: TGTGCCAGCAGCTTAGTAGGGACAGCAAACAATCAGCCCCAGCATTTT.

The chain has TRBV4-1 and TRBJ2-7; TRBD2 might be the D (6 bases). The germline V gene has CDR1 MGHRA and CDR2 YSYEKL. V shed 0 bases and J shed 7 bases, with 16 bases lying between them. The CDR3 is made up of 15 amino acids. The chain's CDR3 is CASSQDVGDLPEQYF. The CDR3 nucleotides are TGCGCCAGCAGCCAAGATGTCGGGGACTTACCTGAGCAGTACTTC.

This clonotype came up a few times. The gene calls are TRBV28 and TRBJ2-7, with TRBD2 identical over 8 bases. Germline CDR1 and CDR2: MDHEN and SYDVKM. The V and J ends lost 5 bases and 8 bases, in that order; junction bases with no gene match: 11. The CDR3 is 14 amino acids. In DNA, the CDR3 is TGTGCCAGCAGTCCAGCGGGAGTGGTCGTCAAGCAGTACTTC. It encodes CASSPAGVVVKQYF.

The table lists this clonotype with many counts. The chain couples TRBV10-3 to TRBJ2-7; tentative D call: TRBD1 (6 bases). The CDR3 loop spans 12 amino acids. Trimming left V 9 bases short and J 1 base short, with 10 bases between. Germline CDR1 reads ENHRY; CDR2 reads SYGVKD. The CDR3 coding sequence is TGTGCCATAAGAGGACAGTCCTACGAGCAGTACTTC. It is translated as CAIRGQSYEQYF.